This record covers a single TCR beta chain. Its antigen is not known. The PCR had 60 Vbeta and 13 Jbeta primers. Produced via immunoSEQ multiplex PCR; TCRdb's table is partial and in-frame only. The profile shows approximately 140,000 clones, over 60% of them singletons. The germline V gene encodes CDR1 MDHEN and CDR2 SYDVKM. This CDR3 comprises 15 residues. The source of the sample is a study of cytomegalovirus exposure and HLA in healthy donors. General study points: A missense variant in DCLRE1C was later tied to TCR beta V- and J-gene trimming. By HLA locus, TCR association rates varied in a later analysis, with DRB1 showing the most and HLA-C the fewest. Per published accounts, TCR beta sequences correctly predicted the HLA-A and HLA-B alleles of most subjects.

The TCR was taken from a female donor in good health and CMV-seronegative. The sample was PBMCs. The gene calls are TRBV28 and TRBJ2-5; D ambiguous. The J call may be incorrect, as the DNA end agrees better with TRBJ2-7. The CDR3 spells CASTSDAGTSYEQYF. CDR3 DNA sequence: TGTGCCAGCACTTCTGACGCAGGAACCTCCTACGAGCAGTACTTC.